This TCR beta chain was identified in a study of cytomegalovirus exposure and HLA in healthy donors. Whole-study findings and limits: Earlier analysis yielded a pattern in which most TCR beta V segments were productive about 90% or about 30% of the time. Both high specificity and high sensitivity reportedly marked the classifier's diagnosis of cytomegalovirus status. Listed as cytomegalovirus-associated were approximately 160 TCR beta chains.

Germline V lookup: CDR1 MNHNS, CDR2 SASEGT. V lost 2 bases and J 4 bases, leaving 15 bases between the germline ends. This CDR3 region has 15 residues. This PCR relied on a set of 60 Vbeta primers and 13 Jbeta primers. Profiling relied on immunoSEQ multiplex PCR, and the TCRdb table lists in-frame clones only, not all of them. The sample lists roughly 180,000 clones, approximately 84% occurring once. Details on this clone: Its antigen is not identified.

What was sequenced was PBMCs. The chain combines TRBV6-1 with TRBJ2-7; a possible D gene is TRBD2 (5 bases). The clonotype comes from a girl aged 5 to 17 in good health and CMV-seropositive. CDR3 protein: CASSETEGSGYEQYF. In nucleotides, the CDR3 is TGTGCCAGCAGTGAAACCGAGGGTTCCGGGTACGAGCAGTACTTC.